Below are 5 T cell receptor beta chains sequenced from a single sample in a study of spatial heterogeneity in lung cancer (dated by TCRdb to between 2018 and 2021). Broader findings and caveats from the paper: The number of expanded intratumoral alpha and beta TCRs correlated with the tumor nonsynonymous mutation count.

The time point label here, explained by the study, means: sample taken at primary tumor resection. Their antigen targets remain unknown. The library relied on 5' RACE. Sequencing was performed on a NextSeq 500. TCRdb ran its own pipeline on the public reads, namely fastp trimming at Q25 and MiXCR clone calling, and kept in-frame beta chains. Every CDR3 protein is listed once, alongside the most common genes and DNA of its rows. Within this sample are around 5,000 distinct CDR3 sequences, with 29% of them counted one time only. The ten largest make up 26% of the sample. This specimen consisted of lung tumor tissue, obtained at surgery. These TCRs come from a female donor with early-stage non-small cell lung cancer.

This sequence joins TRBV7-8 and TRBJ1-5; 11 nucleotides line up with TRBD1. The V gene end was trimmed by 10 bases and the J gene end by 2 bases; junction bases not matched to a gene: 7. The CDR3 has 15 amino acids. Germline assignment: CDR1 SGHVS and CDR2 FQNEAQ. Here the CDR3 DNA reads TGTGCCACCCAAGGACAGGGGGCCGGCAATCAGCCCCAGCATTTT. It yields the protein CATQGQGAGNQPQHF.

In its sample, this clonotype was seen a few times. V gene TRBV28 combines with J gene TRBJ2-3; D possibly corresponds to TRBD1 (5 bases). The germline V gene has CDR1 MDHEN and CDR2 SYDVKM. This CDR3 has 15 residues. V was cut by 6 bases and J by 1 base, with 14 bases left in between. CDR3 loop: CASSWGFGRTDTQYF. The CDR3 bases are TGTGCCAGCAGCTGGGGCTTTGGTCGCACAGATACGCAGTATTTT.

In its sample, this clonotype ranks as medium-sized. The V and J genes are TRBV20-1 and TRBJ2-6; D gene uncertain. Germline V gives CDR1 DFQATT, CDR2 SNEGSKA (reference sequence). Trimming took off 5 bases at V and 4 bases at J, with 9 bases between the two ends. The CDR3 length is 13 residues. CDR3 in amino acids: CSAYEMGANVLTF. CDR3 DNA sequence: TGCAGTGCTTACGAGATGGGGGCCAACGTCCTGACTTTC.

The V gene is TRBV28, the J gene TRBJ2-7; the D gene is possibly TRBD2 (7 bases). Trimming left V 11 bases short and J 1 base short, with 15 bases between. From germline, CDR1 is MDHEN and CDR2 SYDVKM. The CDR3 length is 13 residues. The chain's CDR3 is CAVGGGPSYEQYF. In DNA, the CDR3 is TGTGCCGTGGGGGGGGGGCCGTCCTACGAGCAGTACTTC.

This clonotype is medium-sized (0.01 to 0.1%) by share. The chain recombines TRBV6-5 with TRBJ2-3; D not certain. V was shortened by 2 bases and J by 2 bases, with 11 bases between the two germline ends. Germline assignment: CDR1 MNHEY and CDR2 SVGAGI. The CDR3 loop spans 15 amino acids. CDR3 in amino acids: CASSYDVGTTDTQYF. DNA for the CDR3: TGTGCCAGCAGTTACGACGTGGGTACCACAGATACGCAGTATTTT.